Following are 6 T cell receptor beta chains from one sample sequenced in a study of Tregs in tolerant kidney transplant recipients (dated by TCRdb to about 2019). The sample's time point, from its label and the paper: blood sample drawn before combined kidney and bone marrow transplant. Receptors were amplified or captured by the immunoSEQ multiplex PCR assay. The immuneACCESS repertoire file appears here via TCRdb, limited to in-frame rearrangements. These files lack a portion of the clones; in checked studies, under half of the deficit traces to unresolved V genes, and the cause of the others is not known. This sample holds more than 75,000 clones; under 95% were observed only once. 0.46% of the sample lies in the top ten. Sequences were derived from CD4+ T cells from blood, sampled before the transplant. The receptors were sampled from a human donor who received a combined kidney and bone marrow transplant.

This chain joins TRBV15 and TRBJ2-3, with unresolved D. The V end lost 0 bases, the J end lost 4 bases, and 5 bases lay between the germline ends. Germline CDR1 is LNHNV and CDR2 is YYDKDF (reference sequence). This CDR3 is 13 amino acids long. Written as DNA, the CDR3 is TGTGCCACCAGCAGAGAAGGAGCAGATACGCAGTATTTT. Translating gives CATSREGADTQYF.

Details on this clone: At one of its ends the junction is not consistent with the germline gene, which may arise from a read error. In nucleotides, the CDR3 is TGTGCCAGCAGCCCCCGGCTAGGCGAGGTTAATGAGCAGCTCTTC. It is translated as CASSPRLGEVNEQLF. J is TRBJ2-1 and V is TRBV5-4; no reliable D call. The V gene's germline CDR1 is SGHNT and CDR2 YYREEE (reference sequence). CDR3 size: 15 residues.

The V and J genes are TRBV5-1 and TRBJ2-3; TRBD2 might be the D (6 bases). CDR1 and CDR2 (germline): SGHRS, YFSETQ. The CDR3 loop spans 17 amino acids. The V end lost 0 bases, the J end lost 0 bases, and 14 bases lay between the germline ends. The CDR3 bases are TGCGCCAGCAGCTTGGGAGGAGGGGCCTCTAGCACAGATACGCAGTATTTT. This translates into CASSLGGGASSTDTQYF.

The CDR3 DNA follows: TGTGCCAGCAGCCAACCACAGGGCGGGTATAGCAATCAGCCCCAGCATTTT. This translates into CASSQPQGGYSNQPQHF. The chain joins TRBV16 to TRBJ1-5, with a possible D match to TRBD1 (6 bases). Germline loops: CDR1 KGHSY, CDR2 FQNENV. The ends were cut back, 2 bases at V and 0 bases at J, with 14 bases in the middle. The CDR3 length is 17 residues.

This chain connects TRBV11-1 to TRBJ2-3; D not resolved. The V end lost 0 bases, the J end lost 2 bases, and 12 bases lay between the germline ends. The length of the CDR3 is 16 residues. The V gene's germline CDR1 is SGHAT and CDR2 FQDESV (reference sequence). CDR3 protein: CASSLAPEMDTDTQYF. CDR3 DNA: TGTGCCAGCAGCTTAGCACCGGAGATGGACACAGATACGCAGTATTTT. Complete variable domain (other parts from reference TRBV11-1 and TRBJ2-3): EAEVAQSPRYKITEKSQAVAFWCDPISGHATLYWYRQILGQGPELLVQFQDESVVDDSQLPKDRFSAERLKGVDSTLKIQPAELGDSAMYLCASSLAPEMDTDTQYFGPGTRLTVL.

The chain employs TRBV14 and TRBJ2-1, with D perhaps matching TRBD1 (6 bases). The CDR3 is made up of 16 amino acids. The ends were cut back, 2 bases at V and 2 bases at J, with 13 bases in the middle. Germline V lookup: CDR1 SGHDN, CDR2 FVKESK. Written as DNA, the CDR3 is TGTGCCAGCAGCCAACAACAGGGTTACCCCTACAATGAGCAGTTCTTC. This gives the protein CASSQQQGYPYNEQFF.